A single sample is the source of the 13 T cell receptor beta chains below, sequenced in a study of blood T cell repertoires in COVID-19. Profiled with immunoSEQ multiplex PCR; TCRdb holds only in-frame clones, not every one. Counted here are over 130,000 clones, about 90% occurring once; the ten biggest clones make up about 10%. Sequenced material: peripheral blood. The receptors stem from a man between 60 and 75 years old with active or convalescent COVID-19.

The CDR3 here is CASSPPSGRAGKETQYF. Here the CDR3 DNA reads TGTGCCAGCAGTCCCCCTAGCGGGAGGGCAGGAAAAGAGACCCAGTACTTC. The chain has TRBV6-6 and TRBJ2-5; TRBD2 aligns across 12 bases. With V trimmed by 5 bases and J by 3 bases, 10 bases remained unmatched. The CDR3 sequence is 17 residues long. Germline-derived CDR1 and CDR2 are MNHNY and SVGAGI (reference sequence).

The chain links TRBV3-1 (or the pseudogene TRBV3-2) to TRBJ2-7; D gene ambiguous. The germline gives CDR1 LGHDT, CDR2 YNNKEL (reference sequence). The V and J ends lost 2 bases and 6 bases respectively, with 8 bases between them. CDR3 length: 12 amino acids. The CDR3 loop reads CASSQRSGEQYF. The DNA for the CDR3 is TGTGCCAGCAGCCAAAGATCGGGCGAGCAGTACTTC.

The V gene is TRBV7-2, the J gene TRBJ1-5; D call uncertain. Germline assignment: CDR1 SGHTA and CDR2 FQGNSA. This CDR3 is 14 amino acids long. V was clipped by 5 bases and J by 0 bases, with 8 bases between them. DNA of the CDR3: TGTGCCAGCAGCCTACGAATTAGCAATCAGCCCCAGCATTTT. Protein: CASSLRISNQPQHF. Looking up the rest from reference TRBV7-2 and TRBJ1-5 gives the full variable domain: GAGVSQSPSNKVTEKGKDVELRCDPISGHTALYWYRQSLGQGLEFLIYFQGNSAPDKSGLPSDRFSAERTGGSVSTLTIQRTQQEDSAVYLCASSLRISNQPQHFGDGTRLSIL.

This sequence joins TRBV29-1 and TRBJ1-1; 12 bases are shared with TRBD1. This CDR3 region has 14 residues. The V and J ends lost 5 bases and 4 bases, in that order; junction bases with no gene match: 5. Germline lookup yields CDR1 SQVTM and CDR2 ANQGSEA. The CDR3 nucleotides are TGCAGCGTTCGGGACAGGGGGCGCGGCACTGAAGCTTTCTTT. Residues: CSVRDRGRGTEAFF.

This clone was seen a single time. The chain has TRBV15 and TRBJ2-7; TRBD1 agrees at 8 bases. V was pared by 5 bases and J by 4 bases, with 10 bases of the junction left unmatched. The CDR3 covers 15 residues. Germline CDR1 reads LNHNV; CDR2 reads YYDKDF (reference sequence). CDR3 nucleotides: TGTGCCACCAGCCTCGACAGGGGCAGATATTACGAGCAGTACTTC. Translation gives CATSLDRGRYYEQYF.

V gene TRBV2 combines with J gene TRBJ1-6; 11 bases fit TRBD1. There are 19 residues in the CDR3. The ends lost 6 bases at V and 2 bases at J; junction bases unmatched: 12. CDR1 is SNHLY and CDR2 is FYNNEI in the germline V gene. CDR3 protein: CASRRTGGYLSPYNSPLHF. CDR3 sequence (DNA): TGTGCCAGCAGACGGACAGGGGGCTACTTAAGTCCCTATAATTCACCCCTCCACTTT.

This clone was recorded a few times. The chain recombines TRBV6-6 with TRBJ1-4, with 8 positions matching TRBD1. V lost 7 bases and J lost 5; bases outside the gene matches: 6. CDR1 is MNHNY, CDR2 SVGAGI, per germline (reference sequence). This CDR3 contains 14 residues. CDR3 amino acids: CASNKDRGNEKLFF. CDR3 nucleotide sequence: TGTGCCAGCAATAAAGACAGGGGAAATGAAAAACTGTTTTTT.

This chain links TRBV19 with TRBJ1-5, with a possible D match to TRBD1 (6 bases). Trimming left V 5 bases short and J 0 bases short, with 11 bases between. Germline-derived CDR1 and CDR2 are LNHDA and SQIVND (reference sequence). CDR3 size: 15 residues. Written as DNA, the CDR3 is TGTGCCAGTAGTCGGGACAACTTTAGCAATCAGCCCCAGCATTTT. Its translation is CASSRDNFSNQPQHF.

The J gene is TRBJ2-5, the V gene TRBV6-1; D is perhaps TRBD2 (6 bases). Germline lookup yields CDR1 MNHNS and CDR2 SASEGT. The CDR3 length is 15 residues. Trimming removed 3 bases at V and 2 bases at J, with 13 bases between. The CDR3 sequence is CASSDVGRWQETQYF. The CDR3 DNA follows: TGTGCCAGCAGTGACGTGGGGAGGTGGCAAGAGACCCAGTACTTC.

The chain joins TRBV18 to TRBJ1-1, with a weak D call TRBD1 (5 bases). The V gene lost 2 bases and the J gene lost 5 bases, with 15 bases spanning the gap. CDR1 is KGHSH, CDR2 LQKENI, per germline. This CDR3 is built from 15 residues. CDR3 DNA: TGTGCCAGCTCACCAGAGGTAACAGGTCGTACTGAAGCTTTCTTT. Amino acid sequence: CASSPEVTGRTEAFF. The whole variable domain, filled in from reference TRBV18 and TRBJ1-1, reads NAGVMQNPRHLVRRRGQEARLRCSPMKGHSHVYWYRQLPEEGLKFMVYLQKENIIDESGMPKERFSAEFPKEGPSILRIQQVVRGDSAAYFCASSPEVTGRTEAFFGQGTRLTVV.

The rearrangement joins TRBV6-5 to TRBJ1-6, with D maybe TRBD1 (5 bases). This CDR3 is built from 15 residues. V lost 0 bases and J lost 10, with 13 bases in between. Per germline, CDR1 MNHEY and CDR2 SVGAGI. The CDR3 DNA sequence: TGTGCCAGCAGTTACTCTGGCTCCGGGGGATCACCCCTCCACTTT. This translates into CASSYSGSGGSPLHF.

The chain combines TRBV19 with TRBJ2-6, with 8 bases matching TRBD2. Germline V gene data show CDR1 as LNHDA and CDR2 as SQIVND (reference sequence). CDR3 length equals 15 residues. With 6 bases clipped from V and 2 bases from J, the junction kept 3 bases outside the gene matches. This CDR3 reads CASRPAGAGANVLTF. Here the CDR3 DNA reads TGTGCCAGTAGACCAGCGGGAGCTGGGGCCAACGTCCTGACTTTC.

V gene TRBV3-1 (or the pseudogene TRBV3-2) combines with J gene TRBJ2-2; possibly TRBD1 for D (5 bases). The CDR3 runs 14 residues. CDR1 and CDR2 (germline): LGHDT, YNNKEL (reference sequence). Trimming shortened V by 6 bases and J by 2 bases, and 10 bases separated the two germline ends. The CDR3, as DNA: TGTGCCAGCAGTCTCCAGGGAAACACCGGGGAGCTGTTTTTT. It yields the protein CASSLQGNTGELFF.